The 20 T cell receptor beta chains presented below share a single source sample, sequenced in a study of molecular identifiers for immune sequencing clone quantification. Using its own MiXCR run on the PCR reads, TCRdb lists one record per CDR3 protein. Found here are over 100,000 distinct CDR3 sequences, 35% of them singletons; the top ten hold roughly 10%. The sample was naive CD8+ T cells from blood, with Jurkat cell RNA spiked in. Subset reported: FACS-sorted CD8+CD4-CCR7+CD45RA+ naive T cells. These receptors were collected from a human donor in good health. Some libraries in this study had Jurkat cell RNA spiked in.

Concerning this clonotype: At one of its ends the junction is not consistent with the germline gene, which may arise from a read error. CDR3 DNA: TGTGCCAGCAGCTTACAGCACACTGAAGCTTACTTT. This gives the protein CASSLQHTEAYF. V usage is TRBV7-8 and J usage is TRBJ1-1, with D uncertain. This CDR3 spans 12 amino acids. The germline V gene encodes CDR1 SGHVS and CDR2 FQNEAQ.

The rearrangement links TRBV25-1 to TRBJ1-2, with no clear D. CDR1 MGHDK and CDR2 SYGVNS come from the germline V gene. This CDR3 spans 13 amino acids. With 3 bases removed from V and 5 bases from J, the gap between germline ends came to 10 bases. The CDR3 protein is CASSEAATYGYTF. DNA of the CDR3: TGTGCCAGCAGTGAGGCCGCAACGTATGGCTACACCTTC.

This clonotype was picked up many times. The chain joins TRBV7-3 to TRBJ1-1; perhaps TRBD1 as D (5 bases). With 6 bases removed from V and 4 bases from J, the gap between germline ends came to 12 bases. This CDR3 has 13 residues. The V gene's germline CDR1 is SGHTA and CDR2 FQGTGA. The CDR3 sequence is CASSYGGGTEAFF. The CDR3 DNA reads as TGTGCCAGCAGTTACGGGGGTGGCACTGAAGCTTTCTTT.

In this sample, this clonotype turned up a few times. The chain links TRBV29-1 to TRBJ2-2, with 9 bases lining up with TRBD1. V dropped 6 bases and J dropped 6; count of bases not matched to a gene: 5. This CDR3 spans 13 amino acids. Germline V lookup: CDR1 SQVTM, CDR2 ANQGSEA. The CDR3 nucleotides are TGCAGCGTCGACAGGGGGAGTGCCGGGGAGCTGTTTTTT. Encoded protein: CSVDRGSAGELFF.

The CDR3 region is CASSRGLAANTGELFF. DNA of the CDR3: TGTGCCAGCAGCCGAGGACTAGCGGCGAACACCGGGGAGCTGTTTTTT. The chain carries TRBV9 and TRBJ2-2; 10 bases match TRBD2. Looked up from germline, CDR1 is SGDLS and CDR2 is YYNGEE. The length of the CDR3 is 16 residues. Losses at the gene ends were 4 bases for V and 0 bases for J; bases not matched to a gene: 3. Filled out from reference TRBV9 and TRBJ2-2, the complete variable domain reads DSGVTQTPKHLITATGQRVTLRCSPRSGDLSVYWYQQSLDQGLQFLIQYYNGEERAKGNILERFSAQQFPDLHSELNLSSLELGDSALYFCASSRGLAANTGELFFGEGSRLTVL.

This clonotype showed up many times. V usage is TRBV28 and J usage is TRBJ1-1, with D possibly matching TRBD1 (5 bases). The V end lost 3 bases, the J end lost 5 bases, and 10 bases lay between the germline ends. This CDR3 has 13 residues. Germline CDR1 and CDR2: MDHEN and SYDVKM. The CDR3 loop reads CASSFLEGTEAFF. CDR3 nucleotides: TGTGCCAGCAGTTTCCTCGAGGGGACTGAAGCTTTCTTT. Together with reference TRBV28 and TRBJ1-1, the CDR3 gives the full variable domain: DVKVTQSSRYLVKRTGEKVFLECVQDMDHENMFWYRQDPGLGLRLIYFSYDVKMKEKGDIPEGYSVSREKKERFSLILESASTNQTSMYLCASSFLEGTEAFFGQGTRLTVV.

As concerns this clonotype: One base away lies a much larger clone, so this may be a sequencing read error. V is TRBV28 and J is TRBJ2-3; D not certain. CDR1 is MDHEN and CDR2 is SYDVKM in the germline V gene. This CDR3 has 15 residues. The CDR3 here is CASGLLPARTDTQYF. In nucleotides, the CDR3 is TGTGCCAGCGGTTTATTGCCGGCCCGCACAGATACGCAGTATTTT. The full variable domain, its missing parts supplied by reference TRBV28 and TRBJ2-3, is DVKVTQSSRYLVKRTGEKVFLECVQDMDHENMFWYRQDPGLGLRLIYFSYDVKMKEKGDIPEGYSVSREKKERFSLILESASTNQTSMYLCASGLLPARTDTQYFGPGTRLTVL.

This clonotype was seen ten or more times. The rearrangement joins TRBV7-9 to TRBJ2-7; 10 bases line up with TRBD1. After removal of 3 bases from V and 6 bases from J, the junction contained 8 bases not matched to a gene. This CDR3 contains 15 residues. Per the germline V gene, CDR1 is SEHNR and CDR2 is FQNEAQ (reference sequence). This CDR3 is CASSFRDRGFGEQYF. DNA for the CDR3: TGTGCCAGCAGCTTCCGGGACAGGGGATTCGGCGAGCAGTACTTC. Combining the CDR3 with reference TRBV7-9 and TRBJ2-7 gives the whole variable domain DTGVSQNPRHKITKRGQNVTFRCDPISEHNRLYWYRQTLGQGPEFLTYFQNEAQLEKSRLLSDRFSAERPKGSFSTLEIQRTEQGDSAMYLCASSFRDRGFGEQYFGPGTRLTVT.

The chain is built from TRBV28 and TRBJ1-5; D possibly corresponds to TRBD1 (6 bases). Germline V gene data show CDR1 as MDHEN and CDR2 as SYDVKM. Trimming pared 8 bases from V and 6 bases from J, leaving 17 bases between. The CDR3 is 14 amino acids. CDR3 coding DNA: TGTGCCAGCGTCCCGGGACTCAGGGGTCAGCCCCAGCATTTT. It yields the protein CASVPGLRGQPQHF.

This clonotype has a handful of counts. The chain recombines TRBV27 with TRBJ2-2; TRBD2 matches 7 bases. The V segment lost 10 bases and the J segment 5 bases; nucleotides outside the gene matches: 1. Germline loops: CDR1 MNHEY, CDR2 SMNVEV (reference sequence). The CDR3 consists of 11 residues. CDR3 sequence (DNA): TGTGCCACGGGGGGAACCGGGGAGCTGTTTTTT. It encodes CATGGTGELFF.

Worth noting for this clonotype: This may be a read error, as it is one base from a much larger clone. The chain employs TRBV24-1 and TRBJ2-2; possibly TRBD1 or TRBD2 for D (5 bases each). Germline assignment: CDR1 KGHDR and CDR2 SFDVKD. The CDR3 has 14 amino acids. This CDR3 reads CATSSTANTGELYF. CDR3 coding DNA: TGTGCCACCAGTTCGACAGCGAACACCGGGGAGCTGTATTTT.

About this clonotype: A much larger clone differs from this one at a single base, so this may be a read error. J is TRBJ2-7 and V is TRBV28, with 7 bases that match TRBD2. Per germline, CDR1 MDHEN and CDR2 SYDVKM. The CDR3 is 14 residues long. J gave up 2 bases and V 6 bases, and 7 bases lay outside the gene matches. This CDR3 reads CASSRPAGTYEQYF. CDR3 coding DNA: TGTGCCAGCAGCCGACCAGCGGGAACCTACGAGCAGTACTTC.

The table lists this clonotype with a count of one. The rearrangement joins TRBV12-3 or TRBV12-4 to TRBJ1-2, with 7 bases matching TRBD1. CDR3 length: 14 amino acids. The J segment lost 3 bases and the V segment lost 3 bases, leaving 4 bases of the junction unmatched. The CDR3 is CASSFGTGDYGYTF. The CDR3 DNA reads TGTGCCAGCAGTTTTGGAACAGGGGACTATGGCTACACCTTC.

The chain combines TRBV7-9 with TRBJ2-7, with D perhaps TRBD2 (5 bases). Germline V gives CDR1 SEHNR, CDR2 FQNEAQ (reference sequence). The CDR3 extends over 13 amino acids. Trimming pared 1 base from V and 5 bases from J, leaving 9 bases between. The CDR3 DNA reads TGTGCCAGCAGCTTAGGTCAGGAGGACGAGCAGTACTTC. This gives the protein CASSLGQEDEQYF.

Ten or more counts support this clonotype. V is TRBV7-6 and J is TRBJ2-3; possibly TRBD2 for D (6 bases). CDR1 and CDR2 from the germline V gene are SGHVS and FNYEAQ. The V gene lost 1 base and the J gene lost 4 bases, with 15 bases spanning the gap. CDR3 length equals 16 residues. CDR3 in DNA: TGTGCCAGCAGCTTAGTAGCGGCGGGTCGAGCAGATACGCAGTATTTT. This translates into CASSLVAAGRADTQYF.

The chain combines TRBV13 with TRBJ2-3, with 8 bases lining up with TRBD2. J lost 4 bases, V lost 1 base, and 4 bases had no gene match. This CDR3 comprises 15 residues. The V gene's germline CDR1 is PRHDT and CDR2 FYEKMQ (reference sequence). CDR3 DNA: TGTGCCAGCAGCTTAGCGGGACTAGAGGCAGATACGCAGTATTTT. Translating gives CASSLAGLEADTQYF.

Remarks on this clonotype: Sequence at one end of the junction differs from germline and may be a read error. The chain combines TRBV4-3 with TRBJ2-5; 10 bases are shared with TRBD2. The V gene's germline CDR1 is LGHNA and CDR2 YSLEER. CDR3 length equals 15 residues. The CDR3 nucleotides read TGCGCCAGCAGCCATTCCCTAGCGGGGGAAGAGACCCAGTCCTTC. This encodes CASSHSLAGEETQSF.

V and J are TRBV12-3 or TRBV12-4 and TRBJ2-5; weak D call: TRBD1 (6 bases). Trimming removed 5 bases at V and 5 bases at J, with 12 bases between. The CDR3 loop spans 13 amino acids. This chain's CDR3 is CASSQTGWETQYF. The CDR3 DNA is TGTGCCAGCAGTCAGACAGGATGGGAGACCCAGTACTTC.

This clonotype was found once. A much larger clone is a single base away; this may be a read error. The chain couples TRBV7-9 to TRBJ2-5; D tentatively reads TRBD1 or TRBD2 (5 bases each). In germline, CDR1 is SEHNR, CDR2 FQNEAQ (reference sequence). CDR3 length: 15 residues. The CDR3, as DNA: TGTGCCAGCAGCGACGGGACGGCTGCCCAAAAGACCCAGTACTTC. It specifies CASSDGTAAQKTQYF.

CDR3 in amino acids: CASTGRTDYGYTF. The DNA for the CDR3 is TGTGCCAGCACCGGCCGGACGGATTATGGCTACACCTTC. The chain combines TRBV6-6 with TRBJ1-2; D is undetermined. The CDR3 runs to 13 residues. Trimming cost V 7 bases and J 5 bases, with 14 bases left between them. The germline CDR1 and CDR2 sequences are MNHNY and SVGAGI (reference sequence).